This T cell receptor (beta chain) emerged from a study of shared clonotypes between healthy human individuals (dated by TCRdb to about 2020). For the study in its entirety: The cohort included a few men and two women between 18 and 49 years of age. For each donor, three plates each were used for CD4 naive and CD4 memory, two plates were used for CD8 naive, and one plate was used for CD8 memory. To estimate repertoire size and how much clonotype sharing occurs between individuals, the study deeply sequenced the blood TCR repertoires of 4 to 6 healthy adults. To increase sequencing depth and limit assay-specific biases, different laboratories used diverse techniques to prepare libraries and sequence TCR repertoires. Leukapheresis yielded between about 0.94 and 10 billion PBMCs per donor.

The trim is 3 bases for V and 3 bases for J, with a gap of 13 bases between the germline ends. Including the terminal cysteine and phenylalanine, the CDR3 comprises 15 residues. Of all the DNA, just the CDR3 is kept, 45 bases in frame from base 1. As encoded in the germline V gene (reference sequence), CDR1 is SGHNT while CDR2 is YYREEE. Healthy HIV-negative adults with no recently reported acute infections or vaccinations were included as donors. Every donor was a Caucasian adult residing in Nashville, Tennessee, USA. CD4+ T cells were enriched through magnetic negative selection, after which naive cells were positively selected on CD45RA and the remaining negative fraction served as the memory subset. Blood was obtained by leukapheresis, after which PBMCs were separated by Ficoll-Histopaque density gradient centrifugation and cryopreserved in liquid nitrogen vapor phase. Analytical flow cytometry was used to check the purity and quantity of each magnetically sorted T cell population. Genomic DNA was isolated from every sorted fraction and measured by UV absorbance on a Nanodrop 2000c.

Using the deep immunoSEQ assay, TCR CDR3 regions were amplified from genomic DNA by multiplex PCR. For each cell subset, the extracted genomic DNA was distributed evenly across all wells of several immunoSEQ 96-well plates, and each plate served as one replicate. For sorted subsets, each replicate PCR was loaded with around 220 ng genomic DNA, equivalent to approximately 27,000 T cell genomes. Purified libraries were quantified with a Qubit 3.0 fluorometer, sized on a Bioanalyzer 2100, and re-quantified with the KAPA Library Quantification kit. A separate single-read 150-cycle Illumina NextSeq 550 flow cell was used to sequence each immunoSEQ 96-well plate. The authors processed their data as follows. Because the immunoSEQ output held only junctional sequences and lacked quality scores, the filtering could not match the filtering applied to full-length reads. Sequences were annotated with PyIR, a Python wrapper for IgBLAST v1.9, and V/J genes and CDR3 were assigned using IMGT germline references. Reads were filtered out if the reads had weak V/J assignments (E-value above 1e-6), no CDR3, stop codons, out-of-frame junctions, or ambiguous translated residues. V3J clonotypes were defined as sequences sharing the same inferred V gene, J gene, and CDR3 amino acid sequence. The percentage overlap between two repertoires was calculated by dividing the number of shared unique clonotypes by the size of the smaller repertoire. Richness of each repertoire was evaluated using RTK rarefaction, the Chao1 estimator, and Recon v2.1 estimates of unobserved clonotypes. OLGA was used to compute generation probabilities for all TCRbeta clonotypes that the gDNA method yielded from a handful of donors. As stored in TCRdb, this immuneACCESS dataset retains in-frame rearrangements with V and J assigned. A fraction of the clones does not appear; measured against another copy, unresolved V genes explain less than half of the discrepancy, and the remainder lacks a known reason. V and J calls and clone size come straight from that table; D and trimming were deduced from the DNA. The sample includes roughly 2.2 million clones, with approximately 90% observed a single time. Of the sample, about 0.41% is held by the ten largest clones.

Details on this clone: The antigen it recognizes is unknown. No clone much larger than this one lies a single base away; base qualities are absent.

Overall study outcomes, separate from this receptor: Sampling was restricted to blood, and TCR repertoires in tissue are likely to differ from TCR repertoires in blood. The small number of donors limited the genetic and exposure-history diversity represented. Rarefaction of sorted-subset datasets indicated incomplete sequencing despite the large sequencing depth. When a few donors were compared, the shared fraction of clonotypes was about 5% for naive CD4, approximately 3.3% for naive CD8, more than 2% for memory CD4, and around 0.4% for memory CD8. Estimated clonotype richness was generally larger for naive than for memory subsets. Compared with non-shared clonotypes, clonotypes shared by all four sorted-subset donors had higher generation probabilities. Based on pairwise subsampling, the degree of clonotype sharing among donors was expected to be affected by sequencing depth.

Sequenced sample: naive CD4+ T cells from PBMCs. This specimen's cell subset or site label, interpreted: CD45RA+ positively selected. Rearrangement joined TRBV5-4 to TRBJ2-1; matching of 5 bases hints at TRBD1 as the D gene. This clonotype was obtained from a man younger than 35 in good health. Some clones in this sample may be carry-over from other donors' samples. This receptor carries the CDR3 CASSSADRRYNEQFF. The nucleotide sequence reads as follows: TGTGCCAGCAGCTCGGCTGACAGACGCTACAATGAGCAGTTCTTC. The reference TRBV5-4 and TRBJ2-1 proteins fill in what lies around the CDR3, so the full variable domain reads ETGVTQSPTHLIKTRGQQVTLRCSSQSGHNTVSWYQQALGQGPQFIFQYYREEENGRGNFPPRFSGLQFPNYSSELNVNALELDDSALYLCASSSADRRYNEQFFGPGTRLTVL.